This passage covers 5 T cell receptor beta chains from one sample sequenced in a study of early T cells in non-severe SARS-CoV-2 infection. A single record per CDR3 protein comes from TCRdb applying MiXCR to the 5' RACE reads. The sample lists more than 85,000 distinct CDR3 sequences, 16% occurring once. Material for sequencing was whole blood. The receptors here all came from an adult who was a healthcare worker with PCR-confirmed SARS-CoV-2 infection or an uninfected control (not recorded which).

This chain links TRBV6-2 or TRBV6-3 with TRBJ1-2; a weak D match, TRBD1 (6 bases). Germline CDR1 reads MNHEY; CDR2 reads SVGEGT. CDR3 length: 12 amino acids. Trimming took off 7 bases at V and 2 bases at J, with 8 bases between the two ends. CDR3 bases: TGTGCCAGCACCCAGGGGAACTATGGCTACACCTTC. It codes for CASTQGNYGYTF.

This clonotype was counted between two and nine times. The J gene is TRBJ1-2, the V gene TRBV20-1; 8 bases match TRBD1. V dropped 0 bases and J dropped 7; count of bases not matched to a gene: 7. The CDR3 contains 14 residues. Germline V CDR1 and CDR2: DFQATT, SNEGSKA (reference sequence). This chain's CDR3 is CSARDRQGPSGYTF. In DNA, the CDR3 is TGCAGTGCTAGAGATAGACAGGGGCCTTCTGGCTACACCTTC.

J is TRBJ2-1 and V is TRBV24-1; 11 bases agree with TRBD2. The CDR3 contains 15 residues. Germline V gene sequence: CDR1 KGHDR, CDR2 SFDVKD. The J segment lost 5 bases and the V segment lost 6 bases, leaving 5 bases of the junction unmatched. CDR3 nucleotide sequence: TGTGCCACCAGTTCCGGGACTAGCGGACACAATGAGCAGTTCTTC. It codes for CATSSGTSGHNEQFF.

At least ten counts were recorded for this clonotype. The chain couples TRBV6-5 to TRBJ1-3; maybe TRBD1 (6 bases). Trimming stripped 2 bases from V and 0 bases from J, with 14 bases between. Germline CDR1 reads MNHEY; CDR2 reads SVGAGI. The CDR3 runs to 17 residues. The CDR3 nucleotides read TGTGCCAGCAGTTACGGGTCAACAGGGTTCTCTGGAAACACCATATATTTT. Amino acid sequence: CASSYGSTGFSGNTIYF.

CDR3 loop: CSARDRTGRGNIQYF. As DNA, the CDR3 is TGCAGTGCTAGAGATCGGACAGGGAGGGGAAACATTCAGTACTTC. The chain combines TRBV20-1 with TRBJ2-4, with TRBD1 as a possible D gene (8 bases). The CDR3 is 15 amino acids. Germline CDR1 is DFQATT and CDR2 is SNEGSKA (reference sequence). V dropped 0 bases and J dropped 6 bases, with 15 bases sitting between them.